What follows are 22 T cell receptor beta chains derived from one specimen sequenced in a study of blood T cell repertoires in COVID-19. Clones were read by immunoSEQ multiplex PCR, and TCRdb kept only the in-frame ones, dropping some. This sample yields around 150,000 clones, of which roughly four fifths are seen a single time; about a tenth belongs to the top ten. The sample comprised peripheral blood. The receptors shown here come from a human donor in a cohort sampled during active COVID-19.

The CDR3 coding sequence is TGCAGCGGGAGTTTGTCGGACACTGAAGCTTTCTTT. Amino acids: CSGSLSDTEAFF. The rearrangement uses TRBV29-1 and TRBJ1-1; D is unresolved. Germline CDR1 and CDR2: SQVTM and ANQGSEA. The CDR3 length is 12 residues. The V end was cut by 7 bases, the J end by 3 bases, with 12 bases between. The whole variable domain, filled in from reference TRBV29-1 and TRBJ1-1, reads SAVISQKPSRDICQRGTSLTIQCQVDSQVTMMFWYRQQPGQSLTLIATANQGSEATYESGFVIDKFPISRPNLTFSTLTVSNMSPEDSSIYLCSGSLSDTEAFFGQGTRLTVV.

This clone was counted once. This rearrangement joins TRBV19 to TRBJ2-1; D unclear. Germline V gene sequence: CDR1 LNHDA, CDR2 SQIVND (reference sequence). V dropped 3 bases and J dropped 4 bases, with 13 bases sitting between them. The CDR3 runs to 15 residues. CDR3 protein: CASSINGQRYNEQFF. DNA of the CDR3: TGTGCCAGTAGTATTAATGGGCAGAGATACAATGAGCAGTTCTTC.

This sequence joins TRBV10-3 and TRBJ2-5, with a tentative D call TRBD2 (6 bases). The CDR3 runs 13 residues. The germline V gene has CDR1 ENHRY and CDR2 SYGVKD. The V end was cut by 6 bases, the J end by 4 bases, with 12 bases between. CDR3 in DNA: TGTGCCATCAGGGGACTGCCCATAGAGACCCAGTACTTC. Protein sequence: CAIRGLPIETQYF.

The rearrangement links TRBV28 to TRBJ2-3; 9 bases line up with TRBD2. The CDR3 is 18 amino acids. J gave up 1 base and V 5 bases, and 13 bases lay outside the gene matches. Germline V gene lookup returns CDR1 MDHEN and CDR2 SYDVKM. The CDR3 reads CASSGLEERGDRTDTQYF. The CDR3 DNA reads TGTGCCAGCAGTGGCCTGGAGGAGCGGGGGGACCGCACAGATACGCAGTATTTT.

CDR3 nucleotides: TGTGCCAGCAAAATGGTGGGGGGATGTGAAAAACTGTTTTTT. It yields the protein CASKMVGGCEKLFF. V and J are TRBV7-4 and TRBJ1-4; D may be TRBD1 (5 bases). Germline-derived CDR1 and CDR2 are SGHVT and SQSDAQ. V was shortened by 7 bases and J by 7 bases, with 16 bases between the two germline ends. This CDR3 has 14 amino acids.

This clone turned up a few times. The J gene is TRBJ2-5, the V gene TRBV29-1, with 7 bases fitting TRBD2. CDR1 is SQVTM and CDR2 is ANQGSEA in the germline V gene. V gave up 4 bases and J gave up 4 bases; unmatched junction bases: 9. This CDR3 is built from 14 residues. CDR3 protein: CSVASGLVGETQYF. The CDR3 coding sequence is TGCAGCGTTGCCTCTGGACTAGTGGGAGAGACCCAGTACTTC.

The chain is built from TRBV9 and TRBJ2-1; 8 bases are a match to TRBD2. Trimming took 1 base from V and 0 from J; bases not matched to a gene: 6. Germline V gene data show CDR1 as SGDLS and CDR2 as YYNGEE. The CDR3 spans 17 residues. The CDR3 bases are TGTGCCAGCAGCGTAAAGGGGACTAGTATCTCCTACAATGAGCAGTTCTTC. It specifies CASSVKGTSISYNEQFF.

This chain connects TRBV6-4 to TRBJ2-1; TRBD2 matches at 13 bases. V gave up 8 bases and J gave up 7 bases; unmatched junction bases: 2. Germline CDR1 and CDR2: MRHNA and SNTAGT. This CDR3 contains 13 residues. The CDR3 region is CASAGLAGNEQFF. The CDR3, as DNA: TGTGCCAGCGCGGGACTAGCGGGGAATGAGCAGTTCTTC.

V and J are TRBV6-5 and TRBJ1-1; perhaps TRBD1 as D (6 bases). Germline values: CDR1 MNHEY, CDR2 SVGAGI. The CDR3 consists of 14 residues. The ends were cut back, 2 bases at V and 5 bases at J, with 12 bases in the middle. CDR3 region: CASSYLGGRTEAFF. The DNA for the CDR3 is TGTGCCAGCAGTTACCTGGGGGGGCGGACTGAAGCTTTCTTT.

This clone came up once. The junction departs from the called germline gene at one end, perhaps through a read error. The J gene is TRBJ1-2, the V gene TRBV18; D uncertain. Germline V gene lookup returns CDR1 KGHSH and CDR2 LQKENI. The CDR3 sequence is 14 residues long. This chain's CDR3 is CASSPPGRGYGYTF. As DNA, the CDR3 is TGTGCCAGCTCTCCACCGGGCCGGGGCTATGGCTACACCTTC.

The chain employs TRBV5-1 and TRBJ1-1; D is perhaps TRBD1 (6 bases). The CDR3 is made up of 16 amino acids. CDR1 is SGHRS and CDR2 is YFSETQ in the germline V gene. The germline V and J ends were trimmed by 0 bases and 0 bases, with 12 bases remaining between them. This CDR3 is CASSLGQVSVNTEAFF. The CDR3 DNA is TGCGCCAGCAGCTTGGGACAGGTCTCTGTGAACACTGAAGCTTTCTTT.

The gene calls are TRBV25-1 and TRBJ1-4, with D possibly TRBD1 on 5 matching bases. The CDR3 spans 17 residues. Germline assignment: CDR1 MGHDK and CDR2 SYGVNS. Trimming stripped 1 base from V and 8 bases from J, with 20 bases between. CDR3 coding DNA: TGTGCCAGCAGTGAATGGGTGGAGGGCAGCCCAGGGGAAAAACTGTTTTTT. It is translated as CASSEWVEGSPGEKLFF.

The CDR3 sequence is CASSQAGGETYNEQFF. The CDR3 bases are TGTGCCAGCAGCCAAGCCGGGGGAGAAACCTACAATGAGCAGTTCTTC. This chain links TRBV4-2 with TRBJ2-7; weak D call: TRBD2 (6 bases). The end of the DNA aligns better with TRBJ2-1, so the J call may be wrong. Germline V gene sequence: CDR1 LGHNA, CDR2 YNFKEQ. This CDR3 has 16 amino acids.

This chain's CDR3 is CASRSTRGYEQYF. In DNA form, the CDR3 reads TGTGCCAGCAGGTCGACTAGGGGCTACGAGCAGTACTTC. This chain connects TRBV12-3 or TRBV12-4 to TRBJ2-7, with TRBD2 as a possible D gene (6 bases). CDR3 size: 13 residues. Trimming cost V 6 bases and J 3 bases, with 12 bases left between them.

The V call is TRBV9, the J call TRBJ2-2; 12 bases are shared with TRBD1. The CDR3 length is 15 residues. The V segment lost 4 bases and the J segment 7 bases; nucleotides outside the gene matches: 5. In germline, CDR1 is SGDLS, CDR2 YYNGEE. The CDR3 reads CASSYGTGGHGELFF. In nucleotides, the CDR3 is TGTGCCAGCAGCTATGGGACAGGGGGCCACGGGGAGCTGTTTTTT.

This chain links TRBV9 with TRBJ2-3, with D perhaps matching TRBD2 (5 bases). This CDR3 has 17 residues. Trimming took 9 bases from V and 5 from J, leaving 28 bases between them. Germline lookup yields CDR1 SGDLS and CDR2 YYNGEE. The CDR3 is CATNRGEGQGLVDTQYF. The CDR3 nucleotides read TGTGCCACCAATCGGGGAGAGGGTCAAGGGCTAGTAGATACGCAGTATTTT.

This clone has just a few counts. CDR3 sequence reads: CASSSGRQHRGYGYTF. The CDR3 nucleotides are TGTGCCAGCAGCTCAGGACGACAGCATAGGGGTTATGGCTACACCTTC. The rearrangement uses TRBV7-8 and TRBJ1-2, with a possible D match to TRBD1 (5 bases). Looked up from germline, CDR1 is SGHVS and CDR2 is FQNEAQ. Trimming removed 4 bases at V and 5 bases at J, with 20 bases between. The CDR3 is made up of 16 amino acids.

This chain joins TRBV19 and TRBJ2-7, with 10 nucleotides matching TRBD1. In germline, CDR1 is LNHDA, CDR2 SQIVND (reference sequence). The CDR3 consists of 16 residues. V shed 5 bases, J shed 1 base, and the junction held 8 bases outside the gene matches. CDR3 region: CASSPTDRGESYEQYF. The CDR3 region has the DNA TGTGCCAGTAGTCCCACGGACAGGGGGGAATCCTACGAGCAGTACTTC.

The chain joins TRBV30 to TRBJ1-2, with D hard to call. The ends were cut back, 8 bases at V and 8 bases at J, with 15 bases in the middle. CDR1 is GTSNPN, CDR2 SVGIG, per germline (reference sequence). The length of the CDR3 is 11 residues. The CDR3 DNA reads TGTGCCCGGGATTCAGTGATGGGCTACACCTTC. Protein sequence: CARDSVMGYTF.

A word on this clone: Other DNA sequences in this specimen translate into the identical CDR3. The rearrangement joins TRBV9 to TRBJ1-2, with D perhaps matching TRBD1 (6 bases). Germline CDR1 and CDR2: SGDLS and YYNGEE. This CDR3 region has 14 residues. The V and J ends lost 2 bases and 2 bases respectively, with 10 bases between them. In DNA form, the CDR3 reads TGTGCCAGCAGCGTTGAAGGACAGAACTATGGCTACACCTTC. Its protein product is CASSVEGQNYGYTF.

The genes are TRBV6-1 and TRBJ1-4; possibly TRBD1 for D (6 bases). This CDR3 region has 15 residues. V lost 2 bases, J lost 8 bases, and 15 bases lay in between. Germline V CDR1 and CDR2: MNHNS, SASEGT. In DNA form, the CDR3 reads TGTGCCAGCAGTGAAATCAGGGGATTACGGGAAAAACTGTTTTTT. It encodes CASSEIRGLREKLFF.

The DNA for the CDR3 is TGTGCCAGTAGTATAACAGTGGAGCAGTTCTTC. As protein: CASSITVEQFF. V is TRBV19 and J is TRBJ2-1; D uncertain. This CDR3 spans 11 amino acids. The V end lost 2 bases, the J end lost 10 bases, and 6 bases lay between the germline ends. Germline V gives CDR1 LNHDA, CDR2 SQIVND (reference sequence).